Reported below is one T cell receptor beta chain. There are 17 residues in the CDR3. Germline loops: CDR1 MDHEN, CDR2 SYDVKM. J was trimmed by 2 bases and V by 2 bases; bases with no gene match: 8. The table came from immunoSEQ multiplex PCR; TCRdb's copy has only in-frame clones and leaves some out. The sample lists about 310,000 clones; almost 90% were seen once. Participants reported their clinical history, and cohort assignment relied on those reports. The sample originates from a study of blood T cell repertoires in COVID-19. Background on the study: From T cells, B-cell-depleted T cells, or PBMCs came the material, which was cDNA or gDNA.

The specimen was PBMCs or T cells enriched from blood (not recorded which). The TCR originated in a woman aged 18-30 years with acute COVID-19. The chain combines TRBV28 with TRBJ2-7; TRBD2 agrees at 11 bases. CDR3 bases: TGTGCCAGCAGTTTAAATCCCAAACTAGCGGGGGCCTACGAGCAGTACTTC. It specifies CASSLNPKLAGAYEQYF.